These 25 T cell receptor beta chains originate from one sample sequenced in a study of shared clonotypes between healthy human individuals. Only in-frame clones appear in the TCRdb table, and some are missing; sequencing was by immunoSEQ multiplex PCR. The repertoire holds some 650,000 clones, with approximately 97% as singletons. Sequenced input: naive CD4+ T cells sorted from blood. Subset denoted: CD45RA+ positively selected. All receptors come from a woman aged 25 to 39 in good health.

V and J are TRBV2 and TRBJ1-5; the match to TRBD1 covers 11 bases. CDR1 and CDR2 (germline): SNHLY, FYNNEI. With 5 bases clipped from V and 1 base from J, the junction kept 10 bases outside the gene matches. The CDR3 totals 18 residues. In DNA, the CDR3 is TGTGCCAGCAGTTGGGATGGACAGGGGGCAGGGAGCAATCAGCCCCAGCATTTT. As protein: CASSWDGQGAGSNQPQHF.

This chain links TRBV11-2 with TRBJ2-1; 8 positions agree with TRBD1. From germline, CDR1 is SGHAT and CDR2 FQNNGV. The CDR3 is 16 residues long. V shed 0 bases and J 3 bases; nucleotides not matched to a gene: 4. This CDR3 reads CASSLDSGGGYNEQFF. The DNA for the CDR3 is TGTGCCAGCAGCTTAGATTCAGGGGGCGGCTACAATGAGCAGTTCTTC.

The chain recombines TRBV5-1 with TRBJ1-2; 7 positions agree with TRBD1. The germline CDR1 and CDR2 sequences are SGHRS and YFSETQ. The CDR3 is 13 amino acids. The V and J ends lost 4 bases and 2 bases, in that order; junction bases with no gene match: 2. As DNA, the CDR3 is TGCGCCAGCAGCACGACAGGGAACTATGGCTACACCTTC. Translation: CASSTTGNYGYTF.

The chain carries TRBV4-2 and TRBJ1-5, with a possible D match to TRBD1 (6 bases). Germline CDR1 reads LGHNA; CDR2 reads YNFKEQ. V lost 0 bases to trimming and J lost 6 bases, with 12 bases between them. The CDR3 has 15 residues. CDR3 in DNA: TGTGCCAGCAGCCAAGATTGGGGGGGCGGTCAGCCCCAGCATTTT. This gives the protein CASSQDWGGGQPQHF.

This chain uses TRBV11-2 with TRBJ1-3; D is unresolved. Germline V gene data show CDR1 as SGHAT and CDR2 as FQNNGV. The V gene lost 5 bases and the J gene lost 2 bases, with 13 bases spanning the gap. This CDR3 region has 15 residues. The CDR3 sequence is CASSAGRVAGNTIYF. In DNA form, the CDR3 reads TGTGCCAGCAGCGCCGGAAGGGTGGCTGGAAACACCATATATTTT.

The rearrangement joins TRBV5-4 to TRBJ1-2, with TRBD1 identical over 7 bases. With 5 bases clipped from V and 4 bases from J, the junction kept 8 bases outside the gene matches. The CDR3 has 14 amino acids. Germline CDR1 and CDR2: SGHNT and YYREEE (reference sequence). CDR3: CASRKQGLAYGYTF. The CDR3 bases are TGTGCCAGCAGAAAACAGGGGTTGGCCTATGGCTACACCTTC.

As for this clone: The sample holds other DNA sequences that translate to the same CDR3. The rearrangement joins TRBV18 to TRBJ1-4, with TRBD1 as a possible D gene (6 bases). Germline lookup yields CDR1 KGHSH and CDR2 LQKENI. This CDR3 comprises 14 residues. V shed 2 bases and J shed 2 bases, with 6 bases lying between them. CDR3 in DNA: TGTGCCAGCTCACCAACAGGGACTAATGAAAAACTGTTTTTT. This translates into CASSPTGTNEKLFF.

The chain recombines TRBV19 with TRBJ1-5; 8 nucleotides agree with TRBD1. Germline lookup yields CDR1 LNHDA and CDR2 SQIVND (reference sequence). The CDR3 contains 13 residues. The ends lost 9 bases at V and 4 bases at J; junction bases unmatched: 5. CDR3 nucleotide sequence: TGTGCCAGCGACAGGGGAGCAAATCAGCCCCAGCATTTT. The encoded protein is CASDRGANQPQHF.

This chain links TRBV5-1 with TRBJ2-2, with 12 bases matching TRBD2. Germline-derived CDR1 and CDR2 are SGHRS and YFSETQ. V was clipped by 4 bases and J by 1 base; unmatched bases: 5. The CDR3 loop spans 17 amino acids. CDR3 in amino acids: CASSPSTSGGNTGELFF. In DNA form, the CDR3 reads TGCGCCAGCAGCCCCTCGACTAGCGGGGGGAACACCGGGGAGCTGTTTTTT.

CDR3 loop: CASSKALRERENTGELFF. CDR3 coding DNA: TGTGCCAGCAGCAAAGCGCTACGGGAGCGGGAGAACACCGGGGAGCTGTTTTTT. The chain carries TRBV21-1 and TRBJ2-2; TRBD2, the D gene given by the table, was not confirmed from the DNA. TRBV21-1 is a pseudogene. CDR3 length equals 18 residues.

The rearrangement joins TRBV10-2 to TRBJ1-5, with D perhaps matching TRBD1 (5 bases). Trimming removed 1 base at V and 0 bases at J, with 13 bases between. This CDR3 has 17 amino acids. The germline gives CDR1 WSHSY, CDR2 SAAADI. The CDR3 region has the DNA TGCGCCAGCAGTGAGTACCCCGACAGCCATAGCAATCAGCCCCAGCATTTT. Translation: CASSEYPDSHSNQPQHF.

This chain uses TRBV11-2 with TRBJ1-1, with D maybe TRBD1 (5 bases). Trimming left V 1 base short and J 1 base short, with 13 bases between. There are 16 residues in the CDR3. CDR1 is SGHAT and CDR2 is FQNNGV in the germline V gene. The CDR3 spells CASSLARGRPNTEAFF. The DNA of the CDR3 is TGTGCCAGCAGCTTAGCGAGGGGACGCCCGAACACTGAAGCTTTCTTT.

The V call is TRBV15, the J call TRBJ2-3, with D uncertain. This CDR3 is 13 amino acids long. V gave up 0 bases and J gave up 3 bases, with 4 bases separating them. CDR1 is LNHNV, CDR2 YYDKDF, per germline (reference sequence). The CDR3 reads CATSRDPTDTQYF. Here the CDR3 DNA reads TGTGCCACCAGCAGAGATCCAACAGATACGCAGTATTTT.

The V call is TRBV7-9, the J call TRBJ2-1, with 12 nucleotides matching TRBD2. CDR3 length equals 14 residues. Germline loops: CDR1 SEHNR, CDR2 FQNEAQ (reference sequence). Unmatched junction bases numbered 1, after V lost 3 bases and J lost 7 bases. The CDR3 region has the DNA TGTGCCAGCAGCTTCGGACTAGCGGGAAATGAGCAGTTCTTC. Its protein is CASSFGLAGNEQFF.

The J gene is TRBJ1-1, the V gene TRBV7-9; 7 positions match TRBD1. CDR1 is SEHNR and CDR2 is FQNEAQ in the germline V gene (reference sequence). The CDR3 runs 14 residues. J was trimmed by 4 bases and V by 5 bases; bases with no gene match: 7. The CDR3 spells CASSITQGVTEAFF. For the CDR3, the DNA is TGTGCCAGCAGCATAACTCAGGGGGTCACTGAAGCTTTCTTT.

This sequence joins TRBV4-1 and TRBJ2-3; D gene ambiguous. In germline, CDR1 is MGHRA, CDR2 YSYEKL. V was cut by 0 bases and J by 3 bases, with 10 bases left in between. The CDR3 covers 15 residues. Here the CDR3 DNA reads TGCGCCAGCAGCCAAGATTATACGGCTACAGATACGCAGTATTTT. It is translated as CASSQDYTATDTQYF.

The V call is TRBV28, the J call TRBJ2-5, with 7 bases identical to TRBD1. The J call is uncertain, as TRBJ2-7 better fits the DNA end. Germline assignment: CDR1 MDHEN and CDR2 SYDVKM. The CDR3 runs to 14 residues. The chain's CDR3 is CASSTGQIFYEQYF. CDR3 bases: TGTGCCAGCAGTACGGGACAGATTTTTTACGAGCAGTACTTC.

Worth noting for this clone: The same CDR3 arises from other DNA sequences in this sample as well. This rearrangement joins TRBV28 to TRBJ1-1; D gene ambiguous. CDR3 size: 13 residues. Germline loops: CDR1 MDHEN, CDR2 SYDVKM. Trimming shortened V by 4 bases and J by 1 base, and 7 bases separated the two germline ends. CDR3 bases: TGTGCCAGCAGTTCCGCCCAGAACACTGAAGCTTTCTTT. Translated: CASSSAQNTEAFF.

The count of this clone is one. This rearrangement joins TRBV14 to TRBJ1-2; D uncertain. This CDR3 is 16 amino acids long. The V and J ends lost 1 base and 4 bases respectively, with 16 bases between them. Germline-derived CDR1 and CDR2 are SGHDN and FVKESK. DNA of the CDR3: TGTGCCAGCAGCCAAGGTTCGCTTGGGAGGCTCTATGGCTACACCTTC. Encoded protein: CASSQGSLGRLYGYTF.

This clone was counted between two and nine times. This chain connects TRBV5-1 to TRBJ2-1; D remains ambiguous. Trimming stripped 0 bases from V and 9 bases from J, with 10 bases between. Germline V gene data show CDR1 as SGHRS and CDR2 as YFSETQ. There are 13 residues in the CDR3. CDR3 DNA sequence: TGCGCCAGCAGCTTGGCGGGCGAGGTTGAGCAGTTCTTC. Translating gives CASSLAGEVEQFF.

The rearrangement joins TRBV18 to TRBJ2-7; 9 nucleotides line up with TRBD2. The CDR3 consists of 14 residues. J was trimmed by 6 bases and V by 2 bases; bases with no gene match: 5. Germline V gene sequence: CDR1 KGHSH, CDR2 LQKENI. The CDR3 here is CASSPSGGLGEQYF. The CDR3 region has the DNA TGTGCCAGCTCACCAAGCGGGGGGTTAGGCGAGCAGTACTTC.

CDR3 sequence: CASSSRGTSGSYEQYF. CDR3 sequence (DNA): TGTGCCAGCTCAAGCCGTGGGACTAGCGGGAGTTACGAGCAGTACTTC. This chain links TRBV18 with TRBJ2-7, with 14 bases lining up with TRBD2. J lost 4 bases, V lost 5 bases, and 7 bases had no gene match. Germline-derived CDR1 and CDR2 are KGHSH and LQKENI. The CDR3 covers 16 residues.

The chain links TRBV6-6 to TRBJ1-1; weak D call: TRBD1 (5 bases). This CDR3 has 15 residues. V gave up 4 bases and J gave up 0 bases, with 12 bases separating them. CDR1 is MNHNY and CDR2 is SVGAGI in the germline V gene (reference sequence). The CDR3, as DNA: TGTGCCAGCAGTTTGGCAGGGTGGGTGAACACTGAAGCTTTCTTT. Amino acid sequence: CASSLAGWVNTEAFF.

This clone was detected a few times. V usage is TRBV2 and J usage is TRBJ1-1; D not resolved. Looked up from germline, CDR1 is SNHLY and CDR2 is FYNNEI. Trimming left V 7 bases short and J 4 bases short, with 7 bases between. The CDR3 is 11 residues long. The CDR3 region has the DNA TGTGCCAGCAAGGGTTCCACTGAAGCTTTCTTT. It translates to CASKGSTEAFF.

The CDR3 loop reads CASTYSGTTDTQYF. In DNA form, the CDR3 reads TGTGCCAGTACCTATAGCGGTACTACAGATACGCAGTATTTT. The chain joins TRBV19 to TRBJ2-3; D is perhaps TRBD2 (6 bases). V lost 7 bases to trimming and J lost 3 bases, with 14 bases between them. The germline CDR1 and CDR2 sequences are LNHDA and SQIVND (reference sequence). The CDR3 sequence is 14 residues long. The full variable domain, its missing parts supplied by reference TRBV19 and TRBJ2-3, is DGGITQSPKYLFRKEGQNVTLSCEQNLNHDAMYWYRQDPGQGLRLIYYSQIVNDFQKGDIAEGYSVSREKKESFPLTVTSAQKNPTAFYLCASTYSGTTDTQYFGPGTRLTVL.